This T cell receptor (beta chain) appears in the sequencing data of a study of T-cell reconstitution after alpha-beta-depleted transplantation in children. Study results and caveats: TCRbeta diversity was high at day 60 in some patients (a result of surviving recipient T cells and thymic progenitors). At one year after transplant, newly produced T cells mostly accounted for T-cell counts and diversity. Two months or so post-transplant, alpha-beta T cells reportedly derived from several hundred expanded graft clones.

On this clonotype: Its antigen remains unknown.

A TCRbeta library incorporating unique molecular identifiers was prepared. TCRdb re-called the PCR reads with MiXCR, one entry per CDR3 protein. The sample has 700,000 to 850,000 distinct CDR3 sequences, 16% seen once. Germline CDR1 SGHAT, CDR2 FQNNGV. V lost 5 bases and J lost 9; bases outside the gene matches: 9. This CDR3 has 13 amino acids. The receptor was derived from a male patient aged 10-17 years who had a stem cell transplant for acute lymphoblastic leukemia, so the T cells may come from the graft donor. The chain couples TRBV11-2 to TRBJ1-1; the match to TRBD1 covers 7 bases. The sample was PBMCs, mostly from graft donor cells, taken 360 days after TCRalphabeta/CD19-depleted stem cell transplant. The chain's CDR3 is CASSTLRDRKAFF. CDR3 bases: TGTGCCAGCAGCACGCTGCGGGACAGAAAAGCTTTCTTT.